This TCR beta chain stems from a study of T-cell memory formation after mild COVID-19. TCRdb analysed the 5' RACE reads with MiXCR anew, one entry per CDR3 protein. The table shows roughly 310,000 distinct CDR3 sequences, with more than 15% occurring only once. The CDR3 sequence is 13 residues long. V lost 6 bases to trimming and J lost 5 bases; unmatched junction nucleotides: 3. Germline CDR1 and CDR2: SNHLY and FYNNEI. The V and J genes are TRBV2 and TRBJ2-3, with 9 positions matching TRBD2. The sequenced material came from PBMCs or a T cell subset sorted from them (not recorded which). This clonotype originated in a man in his late teens or twenties who had mild COVID-19 (a few samples of this study predate the infection). Cell type and time point are not known. The CDR3 sequence: CASRKTSGDTQYF. CDR3 DNA: TGTGCCAGCAGGAAGACTAGCGGAGATACGCAGTATTTT.